This T cell receptor (beta chain) was profiled in a study of beta chain features in type 1 diabetes. Broader study findings: Healthy donors had naive, central memory and Treg TCRB repertoires that appeared less similar than those seen among patients.

The CDR3 covers 15 residues. CDR1 and CDR2 (germline): KGHSH, LQKENI. V shed 4 bases and J 3 bases; nucleotides not matched to a gene: 7. As every portion of the isolated RNA was reverse transcribed, the sequencing read expressed TCRB transcripts. TCRdb's copy holds only in-frame clones and misses some; the assay was immunoSEQ multiplex PCR. Of about 930,000 clones listed, 15% to 20% are singletons. For this clone: Antigen specificity is unknown.

V is TRBV18 and J is TRBJ2-7, with TRBD1 identical over 9 bases. The sequencing input was naive CD4+ T cells from blood. This TCR derives from a woman under 30 in good health. DNA for the CDR3: TGTGCCAGCTCACTTTACCGGGACAGGGACTACGAGCAGTACTTC. Its protein is CASSLYRDRDYEQYF.